This T cell receptor (beta chain) was captured in a study of early T cells in non-severe SARS-CoV-2 infection. Trimming took off 1 base at V and 5 bases at J, with 15 bases between the two ends. CDR1 is LGHNA and CDR2 is YNFKEQ in the germline V gene. This CDR3 contains 17 residues. In this sample, this clonotype turned up many times. TCRdb re-analysed the 5' RACE reads in MiXCR, keeping a single row per CDR3 protein. Of fewer than 70,000 distinct CDR3 sequences detected, roughly 4.9% appear once; the ten largest clones hold approximately 3.6%. This chain joins TRBV4-2 and TRBJ2-6; D tentatively reads TRBD1 or TRBD2 (5 bases each). The receptor was derived from an adult who was a healthcare worker with PCR-confirmed SARS-CoV-2 infection or an uninfected control (not recorded which). The donor label of this sample is uncertain. The sequencing here drew on whole blood, taken at baseline. Written as DNA, the CDR3 is TGTGCCAGCAGCCAAGTTAGAGGGGACCCGAGGGCCAACGTCCTGACTTTC. Its translation is CASSQVRGDPRANVLTF.